Each of the 16 T cell receptor beta chains below was sequenced from the same sample in a study of blood T cell repertoires in COVID-19. Produced via immunoSEQ multiplex PCR; TCRdb's table is partial and in-frame only. The profile shows 150,000 to 200,000 clones, around nine tenths of them singletons. The sequencing sample was made of peripheral blood. Receptor source: a man in his 70s with acute or convalescent COVID-19.

The chain uses TRBV5-4 and TRBJ2-1, with 9 nucleotides matching TRBD2. The CDR3 is 14 amino acids. Germline values: CDR1 SGHNT, CDR2 YYREEE (reference sequence). The V and J ends lost 2 bases and 6 bases, in that order; junction bases with no gene match: 3. As DNA, the CDR3 is TGTGCCAGCAGCTTCAATAGCGGGAGCAATGAGCAGTTCTTC. Translating it yields CASSFNSGSNEQFF.

The chain joins TRBV5-1 to TRBJ1-1; perhaps TRBD1 as D (5 bases). Trimming left V 0 bases short and J 4 bases short, with 13 bases between. Germline V CDR1 and CDR2: SGHRS, YFSETQ. The CDR3 runs to 15 residues. As DNA, the CDR3 is TGCGCCAGCAGCTTGGCCGGAGGGGCGGGCACTGAAGCTTTCTTT. It translates to CASSLAGGAGTEAFF.

J is TRBJ1-2 and V is TRBV19; possible D gene TRBD1, 6 bases. CDR3 length: 15 amino acids. Per the germline V gene, CDR1 is LNHDA and CDR2 is SQIVND (reference sequence). Trimming left V 5 bases short and J 4 bases short, with 17 bases between. The CDR3 is CASSLHLQGSYGYTF. The CDR3 nucleotides read TGTGCCAGTAGTCTACATCTACAGGGCTCCTATGGCTACACCTTC.

V and J are TRBV5-8 and TRBJ2-6; 8 nucleotides agree with TRBD1. Germline lookup yields CDR1 SGHTS and CDR2 YDEGEE. V shed 0 bases and J 4 bases; nucleotides not matched to a gene: 9. This CDR3 has 18 residues. The CDR3 DNA follows: TGTGCCAGCAGCTTGGCCGGAGACAGGGGAAACGGGGCCAACGTCCTGACTTTC. Translated, it gives CASSLAGDRGNGANVLTF.

This chain links TRBV6-4 with TRBJ2-3; tentative D call: TRBD1 (6 bases). V dropped 6 bases and J dropped 4 bases, with 20 bases sitting between them. The CDR3 covers 16 residues. The V gene's germline CDR1 is MRHNA and CDR2 SNTAGT. The CDR3 nucleotides read TGTGCCAGCAGCGATATTCTCACAGGGAGCGCAGATACGCAGTATTTT. It translates to CASSDILTGSADTQYF.

V is TRBV19 and J is TRBJ1-6, with D perhaps TRBD1 (6 bases). Per germline, CDR1 LNHDA and CDR2 SQIVND (reference sequence). Trimming pared 11 bases from V and 15 bases from J, leaving 20 bases between. The CDR3 consists of 12 residues. The CDR3 loop reads CALNTTGGYLHF. CDR3 nucleotide sequence: TGTGCCCTAAATACGACAGGTGGGTACCTCCACTTT.

The chain is built from TRBV4-1 and TRBJ1-2, with a possible D match to TRBD1 (6 bases). This CDR3 spans 15 amino acids. Looked up from germline, CDR1 is MGHRA and CDR2 is YSYEKL. The ends were cut back, 4 bases at V and 2 bases at J, with 14 bases in the middle. This chain's CDR3 is CASSLMIGGNYGYTF. Here the CDR3 DNA reads TGCGCCAGCAGCCTTATGATAGGGGGAAACTATGGCTACACCTTC.

The chain combines TRBV19 with TRBJ1-5, with a weak D call TRBD1 (6 bases). The length of the CDR3 is 13 residues. With 9 bases removed from V and 0 bases from J, the gap between germline ends came to 9 bases. Germline lookup yields CDR1 LNHDA and CDR2 SQIVND (reference sequence). CDR3 amino acids: CARGGDSNQPQHF. The DNA for the CDR3 is TGTGCCAGAGGGGGGGATAGCAATCAGCCCCAGCATTTT.

This clone was seen once. The rearrangement joins TRBV4-3 to TRBJ1-1, with D uncertain. Germline V gives CDR1 LGHNA, CDR2 YSLEER. The CDR3 runs 14 residues. With 0 bases removed from V and 6 bases from J, the gap between germline ends came to 11 bases. As DNA, the CDR3 is TGCGCCAGCAGCCAAGATCTAGCCCGTCCTGAAGCTTTCTTT. Amino acids: CASSQDLARPEAFF.

The V gene is TRBV3-1 (or the pseudogene TRBV3-2), the J gene TRBJ2-1; 10 nucleotides agree with TRBD2. The CDR3 extends over 14 amino acids. CDR1 is LGHDT, CDR2 YNNKEL, per germline (reference sequence). The J segment lost 10 bases and the V segment lost 11 bases, leaving 14 bases of the junction unmatched. The CDR3 reads CAGYGLADHWEQFF. The CDR3 region has the DNA TGTGCCGGATATGGACTAGCGGATCACTGGGAGCAGTTCTTC.

This chain uses TRBV3-1 (or the pseudogene TRBV3-2) with TRBJ1-3; D not certain. The V end lost 0 bases, the J end lost 0 bases, and 6 bases lay between the germline ends. This CDR3 is 15 amino acids long. Germline V gives CDR1 LGHDT, CDR2 YNNKEL (reference sequence). The chain's CDR3 is CASSQDQVSGNTIYF. The CDR3 nucleotides are TGTGCCAGCAGCCAAGATCAGGTCTCTGGAAACACCATATATTTT.

The chain couples TRBV2 to TRBJ2-4; TRBD1 matches 8 bases. Germline V gene data show CDR1 as SNHLY and CDR2 as FYNNEI. The J segment lost 8 bases and the V segment lost 6 bases, leaving 3 bases of the junction unmatched. CDR3 length equals 12 residues. The CDR3 loop is CASRGQGHIQYF. CDR3 coding DNA: TGTGCCAGCAGAGGACAGGGCCACATTCAGTACTTC.

The chain carries TRBV10-3 and TRBJ2-1; the match to TRBD2 covers 10 bases. Trimming at V came to 7 bases and at J to 8 bases, leaving 5 bases not matched to a gene. From germline, CDR1 is ENHRY and CDR2 SYGVKD. This CDR3 has 13 residues. CDR3 amino acids: CAITAGGFDEQFF. DNA for the CDR3: TGTGCCATCACAGCGGGGGGGTTCGATGAGCAGTTCTTC.

This clone was counted a single time. The chain joins TRBV7-2 to TRBJ2-2; perhaps TRBD2 as D (6 bases). Germline V gene lookup returns CDR1 SGHTA and CDR2 FQGNSA. V lost 4 bases and J lost 0, with 12 bases in between. The CDR3 totals 16 residues. The CDR3, as DNA: TGTGCCAGCAGCTCCCGCGGGAACGCGAACACCGGGGAGCTGTTTTTT. It specifies CASSSRGNANTGELFF.

This chain uses TRBV6-5 with TRBJ2-3; 12 bases agree with TRBD2. The V gene end was trimmed by 4 bases and the J gene end by 6 bases; junction bases not matched to a gene: 8. The germline gives CDR1 MNHEY, CDR2 SVGAGI. The CDR3 loop spans 16 amino acids. Here the CDR3 DNA reads TGTGCCAGCAGTTCCTGGACTAGCGGGATCCGGGATACGCAGTATTTT. It encodes CASSSWTSGIRDTQYF.

The chain carries TRBV9 and TRBJ2-7, with TRBD2 matching over 12 bases. The germline CDR1 and CDR2 sequences are SGDLS and YYNGEE. The CDR3 is 14 amino acids. After removal of 4 bases from V and 5 bases from J, the junction contained 4 bases not matched to a gene. DNA for the CDR3: TGTGCCAGCAGCTCAAGACTAGCGGGAGACGAGCAGTACTTC. This sequence encodes CASSSRLAGDEQYF.